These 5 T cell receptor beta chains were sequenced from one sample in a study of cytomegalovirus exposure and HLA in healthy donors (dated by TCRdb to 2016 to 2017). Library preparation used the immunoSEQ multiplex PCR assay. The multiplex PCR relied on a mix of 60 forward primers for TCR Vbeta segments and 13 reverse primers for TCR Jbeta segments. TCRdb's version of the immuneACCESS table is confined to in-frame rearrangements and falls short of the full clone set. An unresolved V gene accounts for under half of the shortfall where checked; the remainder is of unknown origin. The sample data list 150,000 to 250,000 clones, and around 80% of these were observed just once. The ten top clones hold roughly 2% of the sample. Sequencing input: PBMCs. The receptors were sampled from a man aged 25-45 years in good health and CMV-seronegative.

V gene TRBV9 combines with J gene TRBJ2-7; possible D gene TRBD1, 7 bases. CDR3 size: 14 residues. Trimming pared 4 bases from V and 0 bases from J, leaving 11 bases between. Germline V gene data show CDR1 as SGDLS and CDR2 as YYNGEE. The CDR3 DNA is TGTGCCAGCAGCCCGGGGGACAGCTCCTACGAGCAGTACTTC. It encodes CASSPGDSSYEQYF. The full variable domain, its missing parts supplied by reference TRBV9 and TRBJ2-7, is DSGVTQTPKHLITATGQRVTLRCSPRSGDLSVYWYQQSLDQGLQFLIQYYNGEERAKGNILERFSAQQFPDLHSELNLSSLELGDSALYFCASSPGDSSYEQYFGPGTRLTVT.

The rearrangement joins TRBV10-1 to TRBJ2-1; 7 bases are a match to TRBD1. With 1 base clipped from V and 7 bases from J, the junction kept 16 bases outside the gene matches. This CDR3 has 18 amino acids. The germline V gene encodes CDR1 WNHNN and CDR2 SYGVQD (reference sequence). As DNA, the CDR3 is TGCGCCAGCAGTGAGTACGCCGCAGGGTGGGACAGTGGAAATGAGCAGTTCTTC. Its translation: CASSEYAAGWDSGNEQFF.

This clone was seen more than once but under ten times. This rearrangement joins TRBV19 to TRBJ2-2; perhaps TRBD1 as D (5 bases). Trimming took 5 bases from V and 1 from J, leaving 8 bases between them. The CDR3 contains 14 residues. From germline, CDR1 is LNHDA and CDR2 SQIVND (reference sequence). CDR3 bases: TGTGCCAGTAGTCCCGACAGGAACACCGGGGAGCTGTTTTTT. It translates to CASSPDRNTGELFF.

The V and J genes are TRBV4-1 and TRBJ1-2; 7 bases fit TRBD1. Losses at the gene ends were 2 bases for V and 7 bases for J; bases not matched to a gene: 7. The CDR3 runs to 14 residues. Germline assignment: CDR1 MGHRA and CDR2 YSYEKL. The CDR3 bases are TGCGCCAGCAGCCAAACAGGGGCGAAAAGTGGCTACACCTTC. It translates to CASSQTGAKSGYTF.

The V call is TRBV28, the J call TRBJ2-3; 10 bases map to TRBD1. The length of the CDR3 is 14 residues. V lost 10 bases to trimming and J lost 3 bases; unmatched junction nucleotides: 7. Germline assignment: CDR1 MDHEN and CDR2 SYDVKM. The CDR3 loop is CATEGQGVTDTQYF. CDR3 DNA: TGTGCCACCGAAGGACAGGGGGTAACAGATACGCAGTATTTT.